This TCR beta chain was found in a study of graft-versus-host responses after intestinal transplantation. Overall study context: Recipients obtained multivisceral, liver-intestinal, or isolated intestinal transplants. Tacrolimus and steroids were given for around 3 years to all recipients after anti-thymocyte globulin induction.

This clone was seen once. The target antigen is unknown. Assay: immunoSEQ multiplex PCR; the TCRdb copy retains only in-frame clones and omits some. This table has around 110,000 clones, around 94% appearing once. Study observations and caveats: GvH clone levels peaked in circulation, and this peak was associated with early post-transplant HvG declines. Recipient marrow held GvH clones, some first seen in ileum or blood.

The sequenced sample was unstimulated CD4+ T cells sorted from spleen or lymph node cells, obtained before transplant. The source of this sequence is a human donor who was the organ donor for an intestinal transplant.

The CDR3, as DNA: TGTGCCAGCAGCCGGACCACAGGGTTCACTGAAGCTTTCTTT. Protein product: CASSRTTGFTEAFF. The chain joins TRBV11-2 to TRBJ1-1; TRBD1 is a possible D gene (6 bases). CDR1 and CDR2 from the germline V gene are SGHAT and FQNNGV. V dropped 5 bases and J dropped 4 bases, with 14 bases sitting between them. The CDR3 length is 14 residues. The whole variable domain, filled in from reference TRBV11-2 and TRBJ1-1, reads EAGVAQSPRYKIIEKRQSVAFWCNPISGHATLYWYQQILGQGPKLLIQFQNNGVVDDSQLPKDRFSAERLKGVDSTLKIQPAKLEDSAVYLCASSRTTGFTEAFFGQGTRLTVV.